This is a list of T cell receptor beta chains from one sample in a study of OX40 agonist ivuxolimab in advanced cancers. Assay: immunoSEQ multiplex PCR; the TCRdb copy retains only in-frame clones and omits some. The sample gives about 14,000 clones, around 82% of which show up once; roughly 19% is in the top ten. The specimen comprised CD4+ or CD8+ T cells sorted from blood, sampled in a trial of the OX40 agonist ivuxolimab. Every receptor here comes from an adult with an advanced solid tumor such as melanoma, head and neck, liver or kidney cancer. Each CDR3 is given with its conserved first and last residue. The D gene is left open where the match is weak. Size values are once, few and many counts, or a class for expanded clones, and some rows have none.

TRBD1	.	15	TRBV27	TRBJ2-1	TGTGCCAGCAGTTCCCCGGGACAGGGATGGAATGAGCAGTTCTTC	CASSSPGQGWNEQFF
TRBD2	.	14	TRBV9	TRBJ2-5	TGTGCCAGCAGCGTAGGGGGAGGGTGGGAGACCCAGTACTTC	CASSVGGGWETQYF
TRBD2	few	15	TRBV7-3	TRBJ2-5	TGTGCCAGCAGCTCCCAGCGGGGTCCCCAAGAGACCCAGTACTTC	CASSSQRGPQETQYF
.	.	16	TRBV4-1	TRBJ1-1	TGCGCCAGCAGCCAAGAAGGCGGGGGATTGAACACTGAAGCTTTCTTT	CASSQEGGGLNTEAFF
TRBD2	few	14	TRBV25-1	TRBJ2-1	TGTGCCAGCTCACTAGCGGGAGGGTACAATGAGCAGTTCTTC	CASSLAGGYNEQFF
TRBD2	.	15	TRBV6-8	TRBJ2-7	TGTGCCAGCAGTCCAATCCTAGCGGGAGATGGAGAGCAGTACTTC	CASSPILAGDGEQYF
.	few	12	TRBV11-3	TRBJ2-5	TGTGCCAGCAGCTTAGATCGTAAGACCCAGTACTTC	CASSLDRKTQYF
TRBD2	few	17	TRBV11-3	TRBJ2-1	TGTGCCAGCAGCACGGGGACTAGCGCACACACACACAATGAGCAGTTCTTC	CASSTGTSAHTHNEQFF
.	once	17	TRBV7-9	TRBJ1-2	TGTGCCAGCAGCTTCCTACCCGTGGACAGTGACAAAGATGGCTACACCTTC	CASSFLPVDSDKDGYTF
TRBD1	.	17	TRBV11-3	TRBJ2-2	TGTGCCAGCAGCCCTACGATGGGGACAGGGAACACCGGGGAGCTGTTTTTT	CASSPTMGTGNTGELFF
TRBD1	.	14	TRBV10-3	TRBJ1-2	TGTGCCAGCAGTGAATTTGGGACAGGGGTTGGCTACACCTTC	CASSEFGTGVGYTF
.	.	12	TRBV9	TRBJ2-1	TGTGCCAGCAGCGAGGGGGGGAATGAGCAGTTCTTC	CASSEGGNEQFF
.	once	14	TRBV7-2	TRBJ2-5	TGTGCCAGCAGCTTGGAACTCTCACAAGAGACCCAGTACTTC	CASSLELSQETQYF
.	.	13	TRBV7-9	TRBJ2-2	TGTGCCAGCAGCTTCTACGATACCGGGGAGCTGTTTTTT	CASSFYDTGELFF
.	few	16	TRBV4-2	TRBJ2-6	TGTGCCAGAAGCTTGGGGGGGGCATCTGGGGCCAACGTCCTGACTTTC	CARSLGGASGANVLTF